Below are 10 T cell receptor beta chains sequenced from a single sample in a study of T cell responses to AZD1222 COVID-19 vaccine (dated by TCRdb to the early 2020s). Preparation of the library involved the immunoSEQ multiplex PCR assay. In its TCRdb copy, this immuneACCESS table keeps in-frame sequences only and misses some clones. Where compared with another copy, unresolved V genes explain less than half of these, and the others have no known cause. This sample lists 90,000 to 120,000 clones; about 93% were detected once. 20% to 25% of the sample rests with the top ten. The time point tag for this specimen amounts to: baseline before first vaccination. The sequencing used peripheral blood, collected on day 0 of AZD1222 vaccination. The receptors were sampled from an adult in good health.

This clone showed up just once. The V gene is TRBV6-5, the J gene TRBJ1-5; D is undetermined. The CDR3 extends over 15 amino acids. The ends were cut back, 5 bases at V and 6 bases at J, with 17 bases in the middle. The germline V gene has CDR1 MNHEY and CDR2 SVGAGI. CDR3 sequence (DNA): TGTGCCAGCAGTCCTCGGGAGAGGACCGGTCAGCCCCAGCATTTT. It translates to CASSPRERTGQPQHF.

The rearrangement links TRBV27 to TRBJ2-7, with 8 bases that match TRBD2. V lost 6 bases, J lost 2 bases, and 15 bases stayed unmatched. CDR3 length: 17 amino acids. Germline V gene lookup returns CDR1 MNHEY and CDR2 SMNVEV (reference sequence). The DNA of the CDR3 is TGTGCCAGCAGCCATCTTACCGGGGGGGGTCCTACCTACGAGCAGTACTTC. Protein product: CASSHLTGGGPTYEQYF.

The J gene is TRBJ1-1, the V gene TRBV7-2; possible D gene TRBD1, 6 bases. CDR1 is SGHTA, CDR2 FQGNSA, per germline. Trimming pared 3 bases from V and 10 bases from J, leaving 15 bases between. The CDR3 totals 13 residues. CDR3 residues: CASSFLPETGAFF. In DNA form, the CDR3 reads TGTGCCAGCAGCTTTCTACCAGAGACAGGAGCTTTCTTT.

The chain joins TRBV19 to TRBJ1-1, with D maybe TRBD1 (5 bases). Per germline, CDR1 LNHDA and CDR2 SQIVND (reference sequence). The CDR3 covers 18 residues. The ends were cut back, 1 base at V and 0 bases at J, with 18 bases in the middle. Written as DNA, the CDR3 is TGTGCCAGTAGTATAGGGGGCGGGAGAGAGTTCCTGAACACTGAAGCTTTCTTT. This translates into CASSIGGGREFLNTEAFF.

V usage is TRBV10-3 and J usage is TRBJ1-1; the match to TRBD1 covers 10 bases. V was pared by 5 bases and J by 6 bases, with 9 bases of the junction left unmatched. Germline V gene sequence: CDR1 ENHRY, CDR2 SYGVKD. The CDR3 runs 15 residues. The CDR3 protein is CAISPGTGVGAEAFF. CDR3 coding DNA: TGTGCCATCAGTCCCGGGACAGGGGTGGGAGCTGAAGCTTTCTTT.

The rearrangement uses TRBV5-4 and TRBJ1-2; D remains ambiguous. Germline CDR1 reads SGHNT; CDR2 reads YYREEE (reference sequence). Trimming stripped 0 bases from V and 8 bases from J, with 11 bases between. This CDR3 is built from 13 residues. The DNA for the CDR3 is TGTGCCAGCAGCTTGGCTTGGGATTCAGGCTACACCTTC. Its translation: CASSLAWDSGYTF.

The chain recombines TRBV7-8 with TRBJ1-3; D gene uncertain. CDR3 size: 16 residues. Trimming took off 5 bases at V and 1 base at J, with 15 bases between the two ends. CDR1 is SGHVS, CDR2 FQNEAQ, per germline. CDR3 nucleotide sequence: TGTGCCAGCAGCCGGAGACTATCCGTTTCTGGAAACACCATATATTTT. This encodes CASSRRLSVSGNTIYF.

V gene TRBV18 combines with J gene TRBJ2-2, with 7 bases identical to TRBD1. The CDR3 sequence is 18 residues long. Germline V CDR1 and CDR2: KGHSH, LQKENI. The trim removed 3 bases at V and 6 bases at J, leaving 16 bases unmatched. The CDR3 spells CASSPLNRGVGTAGELFF. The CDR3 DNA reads TGTGCCAGCTCACCGTTGAACAGGGGCGTAGGAACGGCCGGGGAGCTGTTTTTT.

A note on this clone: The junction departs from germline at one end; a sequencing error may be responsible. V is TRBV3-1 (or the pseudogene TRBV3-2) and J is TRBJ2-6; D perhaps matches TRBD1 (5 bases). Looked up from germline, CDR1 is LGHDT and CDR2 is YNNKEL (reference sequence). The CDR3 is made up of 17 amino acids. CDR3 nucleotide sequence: TGTGCCAGCAGTCAAGGGGAACCTATCTCTGGGGCCAACGTCCTGACTTTC. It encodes CASSQGEPISGANVLTF.

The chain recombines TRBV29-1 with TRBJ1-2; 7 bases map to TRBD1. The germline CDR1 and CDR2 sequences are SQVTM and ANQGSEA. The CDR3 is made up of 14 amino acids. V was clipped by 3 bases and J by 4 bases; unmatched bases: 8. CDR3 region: CSVDIGGRGYGYTF. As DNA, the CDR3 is TGCAGCGTTGATATAGGGGGCAGGGGCTATGGCTACACCTTC.